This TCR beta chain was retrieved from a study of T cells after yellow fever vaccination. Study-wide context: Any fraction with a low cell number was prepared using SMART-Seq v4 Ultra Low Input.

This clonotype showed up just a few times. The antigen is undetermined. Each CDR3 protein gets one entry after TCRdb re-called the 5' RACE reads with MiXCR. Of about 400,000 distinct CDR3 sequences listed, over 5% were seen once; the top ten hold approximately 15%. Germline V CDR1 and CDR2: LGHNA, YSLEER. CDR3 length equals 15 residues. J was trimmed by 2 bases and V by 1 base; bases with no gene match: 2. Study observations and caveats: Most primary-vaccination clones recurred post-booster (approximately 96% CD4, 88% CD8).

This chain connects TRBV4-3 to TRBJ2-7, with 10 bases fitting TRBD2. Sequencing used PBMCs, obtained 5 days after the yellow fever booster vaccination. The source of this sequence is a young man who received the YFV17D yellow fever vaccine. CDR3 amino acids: CASSQGTSGPYEQYF. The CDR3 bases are TGCGCCAGCAGCCAAGGGACTAGCGGACCCTACGAGCAGTACTTC.